This T cell receptor beta chain appears in the sequencing data of a study of shared clonotypes between healthy human individuals. The V segment lost 1 base and the J segment 5 bases; nucleotides outside the gene matches: 4. This CDR3 region has 15 residues. CDR1 and CDR2 (germline): LGHNA, YNFKEQ. Per the original methods: For the immunoSEQ data, sequences were junction-only without quality scores, so filtering differed. Sequencing used immunoSEQ multiplex PCR; TCRdb keeps in-frame clones, though not all of them. V and J calls and clone size follow that table, whereas D and trimming were derived from the DNA. Found here are approximately 480,000 clones, roughly 79% of them singletons; the top ten hold approximately 12%.

The chain is built from TRBV4-2 and TRBJ2-2, with 7 nucleotides matching TRBD1. This clonotype was obtained from a woman in her forties in good health. Some clones in this sample may be carry-over from other donors' samples. The sequenced material came from PBMCs. The CDR3 is CASSQVGTVTGELFF. Written as DNA, the CDR3 is TGTGCCAGCAGCCAAGTGGGGACAGTTACCGGGGAGCTGTTTTTT.